Listed below are T cell receptor beta chains from one sample, sequenced in a study of beta chain features in type 1 diabetes. The protocol was immunoSEQ multiplex PCR, while the TCRdb copy is restricted to in-frame clones and leaves out a portion. Of roughly 230,000 clones in the sample, over 8.5% are singletons; the top ten hold about 0.037%. Sequenced: naive CD4+ T cells from blood. The origin of the receptors is a woman in her late teens or twenties in good health. Each CDR3 is given with its conserved first and last residue. D genes are given only for firm matches. Part of the rows lack a size; the others show once, few, many or a class for expanded clones.

D	V	size	J	CDR3	DNA
.	TRBV5-6	.	TRBJ2-7	CASSLFAGIGEQYF	TGTGCCAGCAGCTTGTTCGCGGGGATAGGGGAGCAGTACTTC
.	TRBV9	.	TRBJ2-7	CASSVQGIVGEQYF	TGTGCCAGCAGCGTACAGGGGATTGTCGGCGAGCAGTACTTC
.	TRBV4-2	.	TRBJ1-2	CASSLSRRDGYTF	TGTGCCAGCAGCTTGTCCCGGCGGGATGGCTACACCTTC
TRBD1	TRBV10-3	.	TRBJ1-1	CAIRDGTGRNTEAFF	TGTGCCATCAGGGATGGGACAGGGCGAAACACTGAAGCTTTCTTT
TRBD1	TRBV6-5	.	TRBJ1-1	CASSYSGQLTEAFF	TGTGCCAGCAGTTACTCGGGACAGCTCACTGAAGCTTTCTTT
.	TRBV5-6	few	TRBJ2-1	CASSLISNEQFF	TGTGCCAGCAGCTTGATCAGCAATGAGCAGTTCTTC
.	TRBV13	few	TRBJ2-3	CASSARDTRTDTQYF	TGTGCCAGCAGCGCCCGGGACACCCGCACAGATACGCAGTATTTT
TRBD2	TRBV9	.	TRBJ2-3	CASSVGGTSDTQYF	TGTGCCAGCAGCGTAGGAGGAACTAGCGACACGCAGTATTTT
.	TRBV7-9	few	TRBJ1-5	CASSSVFPPQHF	TGTGCCAGCAGCTCCGTTTTTCCGCCCCAGCATTTT
.	TRBV7-2	few	TRBJ1-5	CASSLGQLPNQPQHF	TGTGCCAGCAGCTTAGGACAGCTACCTAATCAGCCCCAGCATTTT
.	TRBV29-1	.	TRBJ1-2	CSVRGANYGYTF	TGCAGCGTTCGGGGGGCTAACTATGGCTACACCTTC
.	TRBV19	few	TRBJ1-4	CASRTGHREKLFF	TGTGCCAGTAGAACGGGACACCGTGAAAAACTGTTTTTT
TRBD1	TRBV30	many	TRBJ2-4	CAWSTGGAIQYF	TGTGCCTGGAGCACAGGGGGCGCGATTCAGTACTTC
TRBD1	TRBV6-6	.	TRBJ2-7	CASSRGTGPYEQYF	TGTGCCAGCAGCCGCGGGACAGGGCCCTACGAGCAGTACTTC
TRBD2	TRBV5-4	many	TRBJ2-1	CASSSLTSGRGDEQFF	TGTGCCAGCAGCTCCCTTACTAGCGGGAGAGGGGATGAGCAGTTCTTC
.	TRBV5-1	few	TRBJ1-1	CASSMDVGAEAFF	TGCGCCAGCAGCATGGACGTGGGCGCTGAAGCTTTCTTT
TRBD1	TRBV29-1	.	TRBJ1-5	CSVGPRDRGSYQPQHF	TGCAGCGTTGGACCCCGGGACAGGGGGTCCTATCAGCCCCAGCATTTT
.	TRBV28	few	TRBJ1-4	CASSSNREKLFF	TGTGCCAGCAGTTCCAATCGGGAAAAACTGTTTTTT
TRBD2	TRBV2	few	TRBJ2-1	CASSRTSGNNEQFF	TGTGCCAGCAGCCGGACTAGCGGAAACAATGAGCAGTTCTTC
.	TRBV7-9	.	TRBJ2-3	CASSLGLATDTQYF	TGTGCCAGCAGCCTCGGGCTAGCCACAGATACGCAGTATTTT
.	TRBV5-1	.	TRBJ2-3	CASSLNSADTQYF	TGCGCCAGCAGCTTGAATTCGGCAGATACGCAGTATTTT
TRBD2	TRBV19	few	TRBJ2-3	CASSIVAGVQADTQYF	TGTGCCAGTAGTATCGTCGCGGGAGTGCAGGCAGATACGCAGTATTTT
.	TRBV5-1	few	TRBJ1-2	CASSLDTVGSVGYTF	TGCGCCAGCAGCTTGGACACAGTAGGAAGTGTTGGCTACACCTTC
.	TRBV19	.	TRBJ2-1	CASFAQRGAGNEQFF	TGTGCCAGTTTTGCCCAAAGGGGAGCGGGCAATGAGCAGTTCTTC
TRBD1	TRBV7-9	few	TRBJ2-1	CASSLTGGYNEQFF	TGTGCCAGCAGCTTGACAGGGGGGTACAATGAGCAGTTCTTC
.	TRBV7-9	few	TRBJ2-6	CASSVVRGAGANVLTF	TGTGCCAGCAGCGTAGTCAGGGGGGCTGGGGCCAACGTCCTGACTTTC
.	TRBV19	few	TRBJ1-1	CASSMKRNTEAFF	TGTGCCAGTAGTATGAAGAGGAACACTGAAGCTTTCTTT
.	TRBV30	.	TRBJ1-5	CAWSLGSAGQPQHF	TGTGCCTGGAGCCTAGGAAGCGCTGGCCAGCCCCAGCATTTT
.	TRBV5-1	few	TRBJ2-3	CASSASGADTQYF	TGCGCCAGCAGCGCCTCCGGAGCAGATACGCAGTATTTT
TRBD1	TRBV6-1	.	TRBJ2-7	CASRRDRGRYEQYF	TGTGCCAGCAGACGAGACAGGGGGCGATACGAGCAGTACTTC
.	TRBV6-6	once	TRBJ1-6	CASSRGQSNSPLHF	TGTGCCAGCAGTAGGGGACAATCCAATTCACCCCTCCACTTT
TRBD2	TRBV5-1	.	TRBJ2-7	CASSGTSGGASEQYF	TGCGCCAGCAGCGGGACTAGCGGGGGGGCCTCCGAGCAGTACTTC
TRBD2	TRBV7-7	few	TRBJ2-1	CASSLREGPYNEQFF	TGTGCCAGCAGCTTACGGGAGGGCCCCTACAATGAGCAGTTCTTC
TRBD2	TRBV11-2	once	TRBJ2-5	CASSQGLAGGSSETQYF	TGTGCCAGCAGCCAGGGACTAGCGGGGGGTTCTTCAGAGACCCAGTACTTC
TRBD2	TRBV5-1	.	TRBJ2-7	CASSLSGSSYEQYF	TGCGCCAGCAGCCTTAGCGGGAGCTCCTACGAGCAGTACTTC
.	TRBV15	.	TRBJ1-2	CATSKGGTNYGYTF	TGTGCCACCAGCAAGGGGGGGACTAACTATGGCTACACCTTC
.	TRBV18	.	TRBJ2-4	CASSPQTGLAKNIQYF	TGTGCCAGCTCACCACAAACTGGGCTAGCCAAAAACATTCAGTACTTC